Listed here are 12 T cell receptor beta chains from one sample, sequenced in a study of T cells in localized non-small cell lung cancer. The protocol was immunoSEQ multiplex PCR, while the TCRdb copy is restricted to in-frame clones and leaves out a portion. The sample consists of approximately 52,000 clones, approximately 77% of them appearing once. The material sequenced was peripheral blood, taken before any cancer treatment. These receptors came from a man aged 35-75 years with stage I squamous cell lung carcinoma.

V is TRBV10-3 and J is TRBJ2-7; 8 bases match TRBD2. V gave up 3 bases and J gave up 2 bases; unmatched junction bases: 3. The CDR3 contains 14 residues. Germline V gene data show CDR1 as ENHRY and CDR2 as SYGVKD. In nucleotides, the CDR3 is TGTGCCATCAGTGACCGGGGGGGGGCCTACGAGCAGTACTTC. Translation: CAISDRGGAYEQYF.

Here the CDR3 reads CASSPTGTGAGNTIYF. In DNA form, the CDR3 reads TGTGCCAGCAGCCCAACCGGGACAGGGGCTGGAAACACCATATATTTT. J is TRBJ1-3 and V is TRBV11-2; 10 bases are shared with TRBD1. The CDR3 contains 16 residues. CDR1 and CDR2 (germline): SGHAT, FQNNGV. With 5 bases clipped from V and 2 bases from J, the junction kept 6 bases outside the gene matches.

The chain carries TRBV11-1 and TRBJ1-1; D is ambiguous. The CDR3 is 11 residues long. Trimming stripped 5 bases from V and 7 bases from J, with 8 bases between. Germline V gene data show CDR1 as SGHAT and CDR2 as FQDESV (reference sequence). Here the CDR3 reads CASSPDIEAFF. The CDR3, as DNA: TGTGCCAGCAGCCCCGACATTGAAGCTTTCTTT.

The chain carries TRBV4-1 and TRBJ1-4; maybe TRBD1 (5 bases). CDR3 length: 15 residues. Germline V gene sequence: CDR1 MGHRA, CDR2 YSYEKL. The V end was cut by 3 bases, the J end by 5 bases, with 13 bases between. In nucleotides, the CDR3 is TGCGCCAGCAGCCAGCAGGGAGAGGGGAATGAAAAACTGTTTTTT. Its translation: CASSQQGEGNEKLFF.

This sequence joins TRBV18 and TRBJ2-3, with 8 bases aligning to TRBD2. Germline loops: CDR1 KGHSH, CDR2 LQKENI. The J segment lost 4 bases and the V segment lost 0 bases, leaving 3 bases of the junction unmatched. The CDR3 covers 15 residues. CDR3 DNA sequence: TGTGCCAGCTCACCACCAGGGCGGGGGGCAGATACGCAGTATTTT. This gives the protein CASSPPGRGADTQYF.

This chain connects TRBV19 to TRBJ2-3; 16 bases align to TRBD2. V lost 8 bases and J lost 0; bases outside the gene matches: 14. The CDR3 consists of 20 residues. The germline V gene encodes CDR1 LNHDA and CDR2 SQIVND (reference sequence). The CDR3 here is CASFPHTGTSGGDSTDTQYF. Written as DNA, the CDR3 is TGTGCCAGTTTTCCTCATACCGGGACTAGCGGGGGGGACAGCACAGATACGCAGTATTTT.

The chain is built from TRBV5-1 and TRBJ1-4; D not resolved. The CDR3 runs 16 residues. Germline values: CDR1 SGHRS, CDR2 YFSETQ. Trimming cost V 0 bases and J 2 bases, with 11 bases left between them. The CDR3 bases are TGCGCCAGCAGCTTGGGAGATACCCGTACTAATGAAAAACTGTTTTTT. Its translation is CASSLGDTRTNEKLFF.

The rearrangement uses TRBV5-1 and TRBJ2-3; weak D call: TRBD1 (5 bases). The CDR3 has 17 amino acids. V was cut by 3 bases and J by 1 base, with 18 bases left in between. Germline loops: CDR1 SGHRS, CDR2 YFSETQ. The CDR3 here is CASSSLIIQDRTDTQYF. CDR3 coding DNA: TGCGCCAGCAGCTCCCTGATAATACAGGATCGCACAGATACGCAGTATTTT.

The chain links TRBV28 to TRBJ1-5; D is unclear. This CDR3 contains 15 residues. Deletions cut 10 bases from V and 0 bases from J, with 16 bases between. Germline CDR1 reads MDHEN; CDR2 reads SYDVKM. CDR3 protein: CAIHTGRYSNQPQHF. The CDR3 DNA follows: TGTGCCATCCACACCGGCAGGTATAGCAATCAGCCCCAGCATTTT.

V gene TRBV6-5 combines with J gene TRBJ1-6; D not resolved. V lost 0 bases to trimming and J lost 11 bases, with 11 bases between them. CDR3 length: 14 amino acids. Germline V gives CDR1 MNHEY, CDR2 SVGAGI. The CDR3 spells CASSYSSRTAPLHF. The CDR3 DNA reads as TGTGCCAGCAGTTACTCGTCCAGGACTGCACCCCTCCACTTT.

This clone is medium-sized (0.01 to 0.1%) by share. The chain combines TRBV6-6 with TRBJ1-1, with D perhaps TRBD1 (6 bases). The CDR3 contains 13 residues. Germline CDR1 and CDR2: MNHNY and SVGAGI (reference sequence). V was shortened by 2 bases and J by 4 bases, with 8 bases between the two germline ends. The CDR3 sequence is CASSYQGSTEAFF. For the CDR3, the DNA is TGTGCCAGCAGTTACCAGGGGAGCACTGAAGCTTTCTTT.

CDR3 nucleotides: TGTGCCAGCAGTTTATTAGGAAGGGGGAACACTGAAGCTTTCTTT. It yields the protein CASSLLGRGNTEAFF. The chain joins TRBV28 to TRBJ1-1; a weak D match, TRBD1 (5 bases). V gave up 1 base and J gave up 1 base, with 10 bases separating them. The CDR3 covers 15 residues. Germline CDR1 MDHEN, CDR2 SYDVKM.